The rows below give T cell receptor beta chains drawn from one sample of a study of T-cell memory formation after mild COVID-19. TCRdb re-called the 5' RACE reads through MiXCR, storing one row per CDR3 protein. In the table there are around 300,000 distinct CDR3 sequences, around 8% of which are singletons. The sequencing sample was made of PBMCs or a T cell subset sorted from them (not recorded which). These receptors all stem from a man between 18 and 35 years old who had mild COVID-19 (a few samples of this study predate the infection). Cell type and time point are not known. The CDR3 runs from the conserved cysteine through the conserved F or W.

j_gene: TRBJ1-4
v_gene: TRBV6-1
CDR3aa: CAIATGDGNEKLFF

j_gene: TRBJ1-1
v_gene: TRBV5-1
CDR3aa: CASSLFPGGMNTEAFF

j_gene: TRBJ2-7
v_gene: TRBV4-3
CDR3aa: CASSPTRGPEQYF

j_gene: TRBJ1-1
v_gene: TRBV27
CDR3aa: CASSTAGAGNTEAFF

j_gene: TRBJ2-4
v_gene: TRBV5-1
CDR3aa: CASSFGGGPNIQYF

j_gene: TRBJ2-4
v_gene: TRBV5-1
CDR3aa: CASSENREAKNIQYF

j_gene: TRBJ1-1
v_gene: TRBV7-9
CDR3aa: CASGGTGGTKTEAFF

j_gene: TRBJ1-6
v_gene: TRBV24-1
CDR3aa: CATSDSDSNSPLHF

j_gene: TRBJ2-3
v_gene: TRBV29-1
CDR3aa: CSSQVRDGEATDTQYF

j_gene: TRBJ2-5
v_gene: TRBV7-9
CDR3aa: CASSLGAAIIQETQYF

j_gene: TRBJ1-4
v_gene: TRBV7-2
CDR3aa: CASSPTGGGGEKLFF

j_gene: TRBJ1-1
v_gene: TRBV5-1
CDR3aa: CASSLGRDSNTEAFF

j_gene: TRBJ2-7
v_gene: TRBV20-1
CDR3aa: CSARRTVTYEQYF

j_gene: TRBJ1-5
v_gene: TRBV7-2
CDR3aa: CASSLVPGQGQPQHF

j_gene: TRBJ2-3
v_gene: TRBV7-2
CDR3aa: CASSQGPTWDTQYF

j_gene: TRBJ2-1
v_gene: TRBV3-1
CDR3aa: CASSRAGTSRYNEQFF

j_gene: TRBJ1-1
v_gene: TRBV12-3/TRBV12-4
CDR3aa: CASSLARGQVLKAFF

j_gene: TRBJ1-1
v_gene: TRBV4-3
CDR3aa: CASSQDSAFGRSWGTEAFF

j_gene: TRBJ2-1
v_gene: TRBV5-4
CDR3aa: CASSAQGGYNEQFF

j_gene: TRBJ1-1
v_gene: TRBV5-5
CDR3aa: CASSKEQGVNTEAFF

j_gene: TRBJ1-6
v_gene: TRBV20-1
CDR3aa: CSARDRYGNSPLHF

j_gene: TRBJ2-5
v_gene: TRBV24-1
CDR3aa: CATSDCLGGEAQYF

j_gene: TRBJ1-6
v_gene: TRBV12-3/TRBV12-4
CDR3aa: CASSRTGGRSPLHF

j_gene: TRBJ1-2
v_gene: TRBV6-5
CDR3aa: CASSYSMSYRDYGYTF

j_gene: TRBJ2-5
v_gene: TRBV6-9
CDR3aa: CASSYPEGQGTMTSPRETQYF

j_gene: TRBJ2-3
v_gene: TRBV5-1
CDR3aa: CASSLLQGGLGTDTQYF

j_gene: TRBJ1-2
v_gene: TRBV4-3
CDR3aa: CASSQGLQGMGGYTF

j_gene: TRBJ2-3
v_gene: TRBV18
CDR3aa: CASSPLASSTDTQYF

j_gene: TRBJ2-5
v_gene: TRBV9
CDR3aa: CASGRSQETQYF

j_gene: TRBJ2-6
v_gene: TRBV28
CDR3aa: CASTPHGANVLTF

j_gene: TRBJ2-3
v_gene: TRBV5-4
CDR3aa: CASSFRADASDTQYF

j_gene: TRBJ1-5
v_gene: TRBV7-2
CDR3aa: CASSLAEDQPQHF

j_gene: TRBJ2-5
v_gene: TRBV7-9
CDR3aa: CASSPMGGYQETQYF

j_gene: TRBJ2-1
v_gene: TRBV5-1
CDR3aa: CASSLTGLAGGYEQFF

j_gene: TRBJ1-5
v_gene: TRBV7-6
CDR3aa: CASSPRPLGAGGNQPQHF

j_gene: TRBJ2-6
v_gene: TRBV19
CDR3aa: CASSKVPGAGANVLTF

j_gene: TRBJ1-1
v_gene: TRBV7-2
CDR3aa: CASSLAGGAGTEAFF

j_gene: TRBJ2-5
v_gene: TRBV21-1
CDR3aa: CASSADREETQYF

j_gene: TRBJ2-3
v_gene: TRBV6-1
CDR3aa: CASNPDSTDTQYF

j_gene: TRBJ2-1
v_gene: TRBV11-3
CDR3aa: CASSPRTSGNEQFF

j_gene: TRBJ1-5
v_gene: TRBV18
CDR3aa: CASSRNSGTAQPQHF

j_gene: TRBJ1-6
v_gene: TRBV6-5
CDR3aa: CASRSKDRGSSPLHF

j_gene: TRBJ2-3
v_gene: TRBV5-1
CDR3aa: CATSLSASGGAQDTQYF

j_gene: TRBJ2-7
v_gene: TRBV6-6
CDR3aa: CASSGTTGGYEQYF

j_gene: TRBJ2-1
v_gene: TRBV25-1
CDR3aa: CASRQAGAQVWDEQFF